The clone carrying this T cell receptor beta chain appeared a few times. Its matching antigen is unknown. The entry originates in a study of early T cells in non-severe SARS-CoV-2 infection. Background on the study: Chains were not paired, and sequencing was done on bulk RNA from unsorted whole blood.

The CDR3 spans 13 residues. Germline V CDR1 and CDR2: MNHNS, SASEGT. V lost 9 bases to trimming and J lost 5 bases; unmatched junction nucleotides: 7. Findings and limits, study-wide: Sequences matched to VDJdb favored anti-spike CD8 responses, while private and CD4 specificities were missed.

The TCR library protocol was used to attach unique molecular identifiers. These identifiers were attached to individual cDNA molecules. A single record per CDR3 protein comes from TCRdb applying MiXCR to the 5' RACE reads. The table shows about 64,000 distinct CDR3 sequences, with over 10% occurring only once. The sequence was obtained from an adult who was a healthcare worker with PCR-confirmed SARS-CoV-2 infection or an uninfected control (not recorded which). Material: whole blood, obtained at baseline. The rearrangement links TRBV6-1 to TRBJ2-3; 8 bases align to TRBD1. The CDR3 DNA reads TGTGCCAGTGCGGACAGGGCAGGAGATACGCAGTATTTT. Its translation is CASADRAGDTQYF.